This T cell receptor (beta chain) was identified in a study of Tregs in tolerant kidney transplant recipients. Findings of the study overall: Tolerant patients' donor-specific Tregs expanded beyond overall Tregs, suggesting antigen-driven growth. The most relevant donor-specific Treg TCRbeta repertoire apparently came from expansion with activated donor B cells.

Points on this clone: The target antigen is unknown.

Only in-frame clones appear in the TCRdb table, and some are missing; sequencing was by immunoSEQ multiplex PCR. The repertoire consists of about 83,000 clones, with nearly 98% occurring once and the leading ten covering 0.56%. Thawed PBMCs were FACS-sorted into unstimulated CD4+CD25+CD127- regulatory T cells, CD4+CD25- non-regulatory cells, CD4 and CD8 cells. The CDR3 contains 13 residues. Germline CDR1 is SNHLY and CDR2 is FYNNEI. J lost 2 bases, V lost 7 bases, and 2 bases had no gene match. The sequence was collected from a human donor who received a combined kidney and bone marrow transplant. V is TRBV2 and J is TRBJ1-5; 7 bases agree with TRBD1. The material was CD4+ T cells from blood, obtained before the transplant. CDR3 nucleotide sequence: TGTGCCAGCAACAGGGGTGGCAATCAGCCCCAGCATTTT. Its protein product is CASNRGGNQPQHF.